The 23 T cell receptor beta chains reported below all come from one sample, sequenced in a study of shared clonotypes between healthy human individuals. Some clones are missing from TCRdb's copy, which holds only in-frame ones; the method was immunoSEQ multiplex PCR. The sample lists hundreds of thousands of clones, roughly 70% occurring once. Sequenced sample: memory CD4+ T cells sorted from blood. Specified subset: CD45RA-negative fraction. These receptors were collected from a woman aged 25-40 years in good health.

The chain is built from TRBV7-9 and TRBJ1-3; TRBD1 matches at 10 bases. The CDR3 runs 13 residues. Germline V gives CDR1 SEHNR, CDR2 FQNEAQ (reference sequence). V trimming: 4 bases; J trimming: 8 bases; junction bases outside the gene matches: 2. CDR3 in amino acids: CASSSGQGHTIYF. For the CDR3, the DNA is TGTGCCAGCAGCTCGGGACAGGGGCACACCATATATTTT.

On this clone: The same CDR3 is also encoded by other DNA sequences in this sample. The V and J genes are TRBV10-3 and TRBJ2-2, with no clear D. The germline V and J ends were trimmed by 8 bases and 1 base, with 20 bases remaining between them. Germline V CDR1 and CDR2: ENHRY, SYGVKD. This CDR3 spans 17 amino acids. The CDR3 coding sequence is TGTGCCATCGCTCAGGCAGGCAGGAGCCAGAACACCGGGGAGCTGTTTTTT. It translates to CAIAQAGRSQNTGELFF.

CDR3 region: CASSLEPLMRTEDRRTDTQYF. DNA of the CDR3: TGCGCCAGCAGCTTGGAACCTCTGATGAGGACGGAAGACAGGAGGACAGATACGCAGTATTTT. The chain joins TRBV5-1 to TRBJ2-3; weak D call: TRBD1 (6 bases). Trimming cost V 0 bases and J 3 bases, with 29 bases left between them. The CDR3 runs 21 residues. Germline lookup yields CDR1 SGHRS and CDR2 YFSETQ.

The rearrangement links TRBV28 to TRBJ1-2, with a weak D call TRBD1 (5 bases). The CDR3 totals 16 residues. CDR1 is MDHEN, CDR2 SYDVKM, per germline. V shed 6 bases and J shed 7 bases, with 24 bases lying between them. The chain's CDR3 is CASSPPSWGTTLGYTF. CDR3 in DNA: TGTGCCAGCAGCCCCCCCTCCTGGGGGACTACTCTTGGCTACACCTTC.

J is TRBJ2-5 and V is TRBV5-1, with TRBD1 as a possible D gene (5 bases). This CDR3 has 14 amino acids. Germline loops: CDR1 SGHRS, CDR2 YFSETQ. Trimming stripped 3 bases from V and 4 bases from J, with 13 bases between. CDR3 in amino acids: CASSSMGLRETQYF. CDR3 sequence (DNA): TGCGCCAGCAGCTCTATGGGGCTACGAGAGACCCAGTACTTC. The whole variable domain, remainder taken from reference TRBV5-1 and TRBJ2-5, is KAGVTQTPRYLIKTRGQQVTLSCSPISGHRSVSWYQQTPGQGLQFLFEYFSETQRNKGNFPGRFSGRQFSNSRSEMNVSTLELGDSALYLCASSSMGLRETQYFGPGTRLLVL.

This chain joins TRBV18 and TRBJ2-5; 9 bases map to TRBD1. V was clipped by 6 bases and J by 5 bases; unmatched bases: 7. The CDR3 totals 14 residues. Germline CDR1 is KGHSH and CDR2 is LQKENI. CDR3 amino acids: CASSGQGASETQYF. For the CDR3, the DNA is TGTGCCAGCTCGGGACAGGGAGCGTCGGAGACCCAGTACTTC.

The chain uses TRBV10-3 and TRBJ1-5, with D perhaps matching TRBD1 (6 bases). V gave up 0 bases and J gave up 3 bases, with 9 bases separating them. This CDR3 has 15 residues. Germline V lookup: CDR1 ENHRY, CDR2 SYGVKD. CDR3 DNA: TGTGCCATCAGTGAGTCTTGGACAGTCAATCAGCCCCAGCATTTT. As protein: CAISESWTVNQPQHF.

The chain links TRBV28 to TRBJ2-3; D call uncertain. The germline V and J ends were trimmed by 8 bases and 0 bases, with 9 bases remaining between them. Germline V gene sequence: CDR1 MDHEN, CDR2 SYDVKM. The length of the CDR3 is 13 residues. CDR3 loop: CASSAASTDTQYF. The CDR3 DNA sequence: TGTGCCAGCTCGGCGGCTAGCACAGATACGCAGTATTTT.

V is TRBV11-2 and J is TRBJ2-5, with D possibly being TRBD1 or TRBD2 (5 bases each). The CDR3 is made up of 14 amino acids. V lost 1 base, J lost 5 bases, and 11 bases lay in between. Germline CDR1 SGHAT, CDR2 FQNNGV. This CDR3 is CASSLGGTPETQYF. In DNA form, the CDR3 reads TGTGCCAGCAGCTTAGGAGGGACGCCGGAGACCCAGTACTTC. Variable domain in full (rest from reference TRBV11-2 and TRBJ2-5): EAGVAQSPRYKIIEKRQSVAFWCNPISGHATLYWYQQILGQGPKLLIQFQNNGVVDDSQLPKDRFSAERLKGVDSTLKIQPAKLEDSAVYLCASSLGGTPETQYFGPGTRLLVL.

The CDR3: CASFRQAGYGYTF. Written as DNA, the CDR3 is TGTGCCAGCTTCAGACAGGCTGGCTATGGCTACACCTTC. The V call is TRBV2, the J call TRBJ1-2; maybe TRBD1 (6 bases). Germline V gives CDR1 SNHLY, CDR2 FYNNEI. The CDR3 consists of 13 residues. The V and J ends lost 8 bases and 4 bases respectively, with 14 bases between them.

The V gene is TRBV6-1, the J gene TRBJ2-3; no reliable D call. This CDR3 region has 14 residues. The V end was cut by 4 bases, the J end by 0 bases, with 8 bases between. The V gene's germline CDR1 is MNHNS and CDR2 SASEGT. In DNA, the CDR3 is TGTGCCAGCAGTGGACTCCCAAGCACAGATACGCAGTATTTT. Translating gives CASSGLPSTDTQYF.

The chain is built from TRBV28 and TRBJ1-1, with D possibly matching TRBD1 (5 bases). The CDR3 is 13 residues long. Germline-derived CDR1 and CDR2 are MDHEN and SYDVKM. Trimming took 7 bases from V and 0 from J, leaving 9 bases between them. CDR3 protein: CASTRGMNTEAFF. In DNA, the CDR3 is TGTGCCAGCACCCGGGGGATGAACACTGAAGCTTTCTTT.

This sequence joins TRBV27 and TRBJ1-2; 9 bases line up with TRBD1. V was clipped by 5 bases and J by 5 bases; unmatched bases: 9. The germline V gene has CDR1 MNHEY and CDR2 SMNVEV (reference sequence). This CDR3 is built from 15 residues. CDR3: CASSVVGQGLYGYTF. In DNA form, the CDR3 reads TGTGCCAGCAGTGTGGTCGGACAGGGGCTTTATGGCTACACCTTC.

The rearrangement links TRBV19 to TRBJ2-6; tentatively, D is TRBD1 (6 bases). Trimming removed 4 bases at V and 1 base at J, with 14 bases between. The CDR3 extends over 17 amino acids. CDR1 LNHDA and CDR2 SQIVND come from the germline V gene (reference sequence). The CDR3 DNA sequence: TGTGCCAGTAGTACCGGGACAACGCGGTCTGGGGCCAACGTCCTGACTTTC. Amino acid sequence: CASSTGTTRSGANVLTF. Supplemented by reference TRBV19 and TRBJ2-6, the full variable domain reads DGGITQSPKYLFRKEGQNVTLSCEQNLNHDAMYWYRQDPGQGLRLIYYSQIVNDFQKGDIAEGYSVSREKKESFPLTVTSAQKNPTAFYLCASSTGTTRSGANVLTFGAGSRLTVL.

This clone was seen only once. The rearrangement links TRBV27 to TRBJ2-1; the match to TRBD1 covers 10 bases. CDR3 size: 18 residues. The germline V gene has CDR1 MNHEY and CDR2 SMNVEV (reference sequence). Unmatched junction bases numbered 15, after V lost 6 bases and J lost 4 bases. The CDR3 nucleotides read TGTGCCAGCAGACCCTCAGACAGGGGGCTGTGGGGTTACAATGAGCAGTTCTTC. Protein: CASRPSDRGLWGYNEQFF.

The chain employs TRBV28 and TRBJ2-5; perhaps D is TRBD1 or TRBD2 (6 bases each). The J call could be wrong; TRBJ2-7 is a better fit for the DNA end. CDR3 length: 15 residues. From germline, CDR1 is MDHEN and CDR2 SYDVKM. The CDR3 region is CASSLRGTSSYEQYF. The CDR3 nucleotides read TGTGCCAGCAGTTTACGGGGGACATCCTCCTACGAGCAGTACTTC.

This clone came up a few times. The chain has TRBV28 and TRBJ1-5, with TRBD1 as a possible D gene (6 bases). Germline V gene lookup returns CDR1 MDHEN and CDR2 SYDVKM. Trimming stripped 5 bases from V and 6 bases from J, with 20 bases between. The CDR3 extends over 16 amino acids. The CDR3 DNA is TGTGCCAGCAGTCCCCCCTTGTCGGGGGCACCTCAGCCCCAGCATTTT. Protein sequence: CASSPPLSGAPQPQHF.

The table lists this clone with a count of one. V is TRBV7-3 and J is TRBJ2-3; 8 bases are a match to TRBD2. CDR3 size: 15 residues. CDR1 SGHTA and CDR2 FQGTGA come from the germline V gene. V was clipped by 4 bases and J by 5 bases; unmatched bases: 8. CDR3 loop: CASSSSAGAVDTQYF. Written as DNA, the CDR3 is TGTGCCAGCAGCTCATCAGCGGGAGCGGTAGATACGCAGTATTTT.

This clone appeared a few times. This sequence joins TRBV28 and TRBJ2-4; TRBD2 matches at 7 bases. From germline, CDR1 is MDHEN and CDR2 SYDVKM. V was clipped by 2 bases and J by 12 bases; unmatched bases: 1. This CDR3 contains 11 residues. CDR3 sequence reads: CASSLREGQYF. CDR3 nucleotides: TGTGCCAGCAGTTTAAGGGAGGGTCAGTACTTC.

This chain connects TRBV29-1 to TRBJ2-1; 8 positions agree with TRBD1. Per germline, CDR1 SQVTM and CDR2 ANQGSEA. The CDR3 totals 12 residues. Germline trimming cut 6 bases from V and 5 bases from J; bases unmatched to any gene: 3. The DNA for the CDR3 is TGCAGCGTAGGACAGGGAAACAATGAGCAGTTCTTC. Translating gives CSVGQGNNEQFF.

This chain links TRBV19 with TRBJ2-6; no clear D gene. Trimming removed 2 bases at V and 4 bases at J, with 9 bases between. The length of the CDR3 is 15 residues. The germline CDR1 and CDR2 sequences are LNHDA and SQIVND (reference sequence). CDR3 amino acids: CASSILSTGANVLTF. CDR3 sequence (DNA): TGTGCCAGTAGTATACTCAGTACAGGGGCCAACGTCCTGACTTTC.

The CDR3, as DNA: TGTGCCAGTAGTTTCGGGCTTCTAAGCCAACAAGAGACCCAGTACTTC. Translating gives CASSFGLLSQQETQYF. The genes are TRBV19 and TRBJ2-5; D is ambiguous. The CDR3 runs to 16 residues. V lost 5 bases, J lost 2 bases, and 18 bases lay in between. Per the germline V gene, CDR1 is LNHDA and CDR2 is SQIVND (reference sequence).

This sequence joins TRBV5-4 and TRBJ2-3; D gene unclear. The CDR3 covers 14 residues. V was shortened by 5 bases and J by 5 bases, with 15 bases between the two germline ends. Germline CDR1 and CDR2: SGHNT and YYREEE (reference sequence). CDR3 in amino acids: CASSRAAALDTQYF. The CDR3 nucleotides read TGTGCCAGCAGTAGGGCCGCAGCACTAGATACGCAGTATTTT.